This T cell receptor (beta chain) was found in a study of PD-L1 blockade in urothelial cancer. Study-level background: Chemotherapy regimens numbering 0 to 3 had been given to patients. Among blood samples, the median T cell count was some 140,000.

V was pared by 4 bases and J by 7 bases, with 20 bases between. CDR1 MDHEN and CDR2 SYDVKM come from the germline V gene. The CDR3 totals 16 residues. Overall study findings and caveats: A pretreatment blood TCR clonality that fell below the median predicted better progression-free and overall survival.

Time point indicated: peripheral blood 6 weeks after treatment start. It was locally advanced or metastatic urothelial carcinoma that patients had. The table came from immunoSEQ multiplex PCR; TCRdb's copy has only in-frame clones and leaves some out. This sample has 95,000 to 130,000 clones, with 80% to 90% found just once. A note on this clone: The antigen is unknown.

The source of this sequence is a man aged 60 to 69 with urothelial cancer. Sequences were derived from PBMCs, sampled around atezolizumab (anti-PD-L1) treatment. The chain has TRBV28 and TRBJ2-1; TRBD2 is a possible D gene (5 bases). The CDR3: CASSSAAGPLGNEQFF. CDR3 nucleotide sequence: TGTGCCAGCAGTTCCGCCGCGGGTCCTTTGGGAAATGAGCAGTTCTTC.